The 8 T cell receptor beta chains below were found in one sample sequenced in a study of blood T cell repertoires in COVID-19. The protocol was immunoSEQ multiplex PCR, while the TCRdb copy is restricted to in-frame clones and leaves out a portion. The sample has about 300,000 clones, around 90% seen once. Sequences were obtained from PBMCs or T cells enriched from blood (not recorded which). Source of these receptors: a woman in her thirties who had recovered from COVID-19.

As DNA, the CDR3 is TGTGCCAGTAGGGAGGGAACTGAAGCTTTCTTT. It encodes CASREGTEAFF. The chain carries TRBV19 and TRBJ1-1; D is uncertain. The V end was cut by 6 bases, the J end by 5 bases, with 7 bases between. This CDR3 has 11 residues. Germline lookup yields CDR1 LNHDA and CDR2 SQIVND (reference sequence).

This chain joins TRBV7-2 and TRBJ1-2; D is undetermined. The V and J ends lost 5 bases and 2 bases respectively, with 12 bases between them. The CDR3 has 14 amino acids. CDR1 and CDR2 from the germline V gene are SGHTA and FQGNSA. CDR3 DNA sequence: TGTGCCAGCAGCCAAGCGTCACAAAACTATGGCTACACCTTC. Residues: CASSQASQNYGYTF.

This sequence joins TRBV5-8 and TRBJ1-3, with D maybe TRBD1 (6 bases). The V gene lost 2 bases and the J gene lost 2 bases, with 8 bases spanning the gap. Germline V CDR1 and CDR2: SGHTS, YDEGEE. The CDR3 contains 14 residues. DNA of the CDR3: TGTGCCAGCAGCTTACCAGGGGCTGGAAACACCATATATTTT. Translating it yields CASSLPGAGNTIYF.

There are a few counts of this clone. This chain joins TRBV9 and TRBJ2-1; 10 bases are shared with TRBD1. Per the germline V gene, CDR1 is SGDLS and CDR2 is YYNGEE. After removal of 0 bases from V and 6 bases from J, the junction contained 0 bases not matched to a gene. This CDR3 is built from 14 residues. The CDR3: CASSVGTGGNEQFF. The DNA of the CDR3 is TGTGCCAGCAGCGTAGGGACAGGGGGCAATGAGCAGTTCTTC.

This chain joins TRBV5-8 and TRBJ2-1; D is possibly TRBD2 (6 bases). Germline lookup yields CDR1 SGHTS and CDR2 YDEGEE. V lost 4 bases to trimming and J lost 5 bases, with 13 bases between them. The CDR3 covers 14 residues. The CDR3 DNA reads TGTGCCAGCAGCCCAAGGGCGGGGAACAATGAGCAGTTCTTC. The encoded protein is CASSPRAGNNEQFF.

This chain links TRBV6-5 with TRBJ2-7, with D possibly being TRBD2 (6 bases). The germline gives CDR1 MNHEY, CDR2 SVGAGI. The CDR3 runs to 14 residues. Trimming removed 8 bases from V and 4 bases from J, with 18 bases in between. The CDR3, as DNA: TGTGCCAGCGGGAGAGGACTACTACCTTACGAGCAGTACTTC. As protein: CASGRGLLPYEQYF.

The chain has TRBV12-2 and TRBJ1-2; the DNA was not used to check the table's D call, TRBD1. TRBV12-2 is designated a pseudogene. CDR3 length equals 15 residues. The CDR3 DNA sequence: TGTGCAAGTCGCTTAGGCCGGGACAGGGCGCTCGGGGTCACCTTC. Its protein is CASRLGRDRALGVTF.

This rearrangement joins TRBV2 to TRBJ1-2; 10 positions match TRBD1. Germline V CDR1 and CDR2: SNHLY, FYNNEI. Trimming at V came to 6 bases and at J to 7 bases, leaving 8 bases not matched to a gene. This CDR3 has 14 residues. CDR3 nucleotides: TGTGCCAGCAGGACAGGGGGCGAGCTTGGTGGCTACACCTTC. Its protein product is CASRTGGELGGYTF. The full variable domain, with the rest looked up from reference TRBV2 and TRBJ1-2, is EPEVTQTPSHQVTQMGQEVILRCVPISNHLYFYWYRQILGQKVEFLVSFYNNEISEKSEIFDDQFSVERPDGSNFTLKIRSTKLEDSAMYFCASRTGGELGGYTFGSGTRLTVV.